This T cell receptor beta chain comes out of a study of tumor and adjacent non-tumor tissue in lung cancer. Whole-study results and caveats: In normal lung, the top 100 clones were significantly more dominant than in tumor.

The template was RNA from unsorted bulk tissue. Distant lung tissue was collected more than 3 cm away from the tumor edge. Three rounds of nested PCR, following a modified ARM-PCR protocol, produced the TCRbeta library. In TCRdb, the multiplex PCR reads were re-called with MiXCR into one record per CDR3 protein. The sample includes 90,000 to 100,000 distinct CDR3 sequences, 75% to 85% of them seen just once. The CDR3 length is 15 residues. Trimming at V came to 6 bases and at J to 1 base, leaving 11 bases not matched to a gene. CDR1 and CDR2 (germline): DFQATT, SNEGSKA (reference sequence). About this clonotype: Its antigen is not known.

The receptor comes from a man aged 55 to 70 with small cell lung cancer. This rearrangement joins TRBV20-1 to TRBJ2-7, with 8 bases identical to TRBD2. The sequencing sample was made of distant non-tumor lung tissue. CDR3: CSAYYWTSWSYEQYF. In DNA form, the CDR3 reads TGCAGTGCATATTACTGGACTAGCTGGTCCTACGAGCAGTACTTC.